Below are 23 T cell receptor beta chains sequenced from a single sample in a study of cytomegalovirus exposure and HLA in healthy donors. The PCR was carried out with 60 Vbeta primers and 13 Jbeta primers. TCRdb's table, derived via immunoSEQ multiplex PCR, lists solely in-frame clones and lacks some. The sample lists just under 150,000 clones, roughly 80% occurring once. The sequencing sample was made of PBMCs. The receptors originated from a woman aged 30 to 39 in good health and CMV-seronegative.

The gene calls are TRBV27 and TRBJ2-5, with TRBD2 identical over 7 bases. The CDR3 is made up of 14 amino acids. Per the germline V gene, CDR1 is MNHEY and CDR2 is SMNVEV (reference sequence). The V segment lost 6 bases and the J segment 2 bases; nucleotides outside the gene matches: 6. In DNA, the CDR3 is TGTGCCAGCAGCCTTCGGGGGGAGCAAGAGACCCAGTACTTC. Its protein is CASSLRGEQETQYF.

To note about this clone: One junction end does not reproduce the germline sequence, and a read error may be involved. The rearrangement uses TRBV6-1 and TRBJ2-5, with D possibly matching TRBD2 (5 bases). Germline V gene data show CDR1 as MNHNS and CDR2 as SASEGT. There are 17 residues in the CDR3. Here the CDR3 DNA reads TGTGCCAGCAGCGAAGGGATCGAAGGCAGCGGAAAAGAGACCCAGTACTTC. Translation gives CASSEGIEGSGKETQYF.

The chain couples TRBV6-5 to TRBJ1-2; maybe TRBD1 (6 bases). Trimming cost V 2 bases and J 8 bases, with 12 bases left between them. CDR1 is MNHEY and CDR2 is SVGAGI in the germline V gene. This CDR3 is 13 amino acids long. CDR3 coding DNA: TGTGCCAGCAGTTACCTCGCAGGGGCGGGCTACACCTTC. This encodes CASSYLAGAGYTF.

This clone was counted only a few times. The chain links TRBV5-1 to TRBJ2-1, with 10 bases fitting TRBD2. This CDR3 has 16 residues. The V segment lost 0 bases and the J segment 5 bases; nucleotides outside the gene matches: 5. Germline lookup yields CDR1 SGHRS and CDR2 YFSETQ. CDR3 bases: TGCGCCAGCAGCTTGGGGAGCGGGGGGGCCAACAATGAGCAGTTCTTC. This gives the protein CASSLGSGGANNEQFF.

The chain links TRBV19 to TRBJ1-1, with 8 bases aligning to TRBD1. Trimming at V came to 7 bases and at J to 1 base, leaving 5 bases not matched to a gene. CDR1 is LNHDA and CDR2 is SQIVND in the germline V gene (reference sequence). The length of the CDR3 is 14 residues. For the CDR3, the DNA is TGTGCCAGTACCATGGGGACAGGGAACACTGAAGCTTTCTTT. It yields the protein CASTMGTGNTEAFF.

This chain connects TRBV6-1 to TRBJ2-2; D remains ambiguous. The CDR3 is 12 residues long. V was cut by 5 bases and J by 3 bases, with 4 bases left in between. CDR1 is MNHNS, CDR2 SASEGT, per germline. The chain's CDR3 is CASSSDTGELFF. The DNA of the CDR3 is TGTGCCAGCAGTTCGGACACCGGGGAGCTGTTTTTT.

V usage is TRBV27 and J usage is TRBJ1-1, with a possible D match to TRBD1 (5 bases). Trimming stripped 4 bases from V and 1 base from J, with 10 bases between. Germline V CDR1 and CDR2: MNHEY, SMNVEV (reference sequence). The CDR3 has 14 amino acids. DNA for the CDR3: TGTGCCAGCAGTTACGAGCAGGGGAACACTGAAGCTTTCTTT. This encodes CASSYEQGNTEAFF.

The CDR3 is CASKISGREAGELFF. The CDR3 DNA follows: TGTGCCAGTAAGATTAGCGGGAGGGAGGCCGGGGAGCTGTTTTTT. The rearrangement uses TRBV27 and TRBJ2-2; TRBD2 matches at 11 bases. The CDR3 is made up of 15 amino acids. With 9 bases clipped from V and 6 bases from J, the junction kept 9 bases outside the gene matches. Germline lookup yields CDR1 MNHEY and CDR2 SMNVEV (reference sequence).

The chain combines TRBV2 with TRBJ2-2, with 8 positions matching TRBD2. Germline lookup yields CDR1 SNHLY and CDR2 FYNNEI. V dropped 5 bases and J dropped 5; count of bases not matched to a gene: 4. The length of the CDR3 is 14 residues. The DNA of the CDR3 is TGTGCCAGCAGTAGCGGGAGCGGAACCGGGGAGCTGTTTTTT. This translates into CASSSGSGTGELFF.

This clone was counted once. The CDR3, as DNA: TGCGCCAGCAGCCGGGCGGCAGGGGCCGACACCGGGGAGCTGTTTTTT. Translating it yields CASSRAAGADTGELFF. The gene calls are TRBV5-1 and TRBJ2-2; the D gene is possibly TRBD1 (6 bases). This CDR3 is built from 16 residues. The ends were cut back, 4 bases at V and 3 bases at J, with 16 bases in the middle. The V gene's germline CDR1 is SGHRS and CDR2 YFSETQ.

V usage is TRBV4-1 and J usage is TRBJ2-1, with 11 bases lining up with TRBD2. Germline V gene data show CDR1 as MGHRA and CDR2 as YSYEKL. CDR3 length: 16 amino acids. J was trimmed by 5 bases and V by 3 bases; bases with no gene match: 6. CDR3 nucleotide sequence: TGCGCCAGCAGCCATCCTAGCGGGGGGCTCCACAATGAGCAGTTCTTC. Translated, it gives CASSHPSGGLHNEQFF.

The gene calls are TRBV11-2 and TRBJ1-1; 7 positions match TRBD1. Losses at the gene ends were 6 bases for V and 5 bases for J; bases not matched to a gene: 9. Germline V CDR1 and CDR2: SGHAT, FQNNGV. The CDR3 length is 14 residues. This CDR3 reads CASSLRTGWTEAFF. In DNA form, the CDR3 reads TGTGCCAGCAGTCTGAGGACAGGTTGGACTGAAGCTTTCTTT. Full variable domain (remainder filled in from reference TRBV11-2 and TRBJ1-1): EAGVAQSPRYKIIEKRQSVAFWCNPISGHATLYWYQQILGQGPKLLIQFQNNGVVDDSQLPKDRFSAERLKGVDSTLKIQPAKLEDSAVYLCASSLRTGWTEAFFGQGTRLTVV.

The rearrangement links TRBV7-2 to TRBJ1-2, with D perhaps matching TRBD1 (5 bases). Trimming stripped 1 base from V and 4 bases from J, with 16 bases between. In germline, CDR1 is SGHTA, CDR2 FQGNSA. The CDR3 runs to 16 residues. Written as DNA, the CDR3 is TGTGCCAGCAGCTTAGACGGGCGGCGGGGGGGCTATGGCTACACCTTC. Translated: CASSLDGRRGGYGYTF.

The chain has TRBV6-6 and TRBJ1-2; 8 bases line up with TRBD1. J gave up 7 bases and V 6 bases, and 7 bases lay outside the gene matches. Germline V gene data show CDR1 as MNHNY and CDR2 as SVGAGI (reference sequence). The CDR3 is 13 amino acids. Written as DNA, the CDR3 is TGTGCCAGCAGCCACAGACAGGGGAGTGGCTACACCTTC. Translated: CASSHRQGSGYTF.

This rearrangement joins TRBV30 to TRBJ2-5; TRBD2 matches 12 bases. Germline CDR1 is GTSNPN and CDR2 is SVGIG (reference sequence). The CDR3 extends over 17 amino acids. The junction had 10 bases not matched to a gene; V was cut back by 0 bases and J by 5 bases. CDR3 nucleotides: TGTGCCTGGAGTGTACGACGGACTAGCGGGACTCGGGAGACCCAGTACTTC. Translation gives CAWSVRRTSGTRETQYF.

The CDR3 nucleotides read TGTGCCACCAGGGGCGCTTCCTATAATTCACCCCTCCACTTT. Its translation is CATRGASYNSPLHF. V and J are TRBV7-2 and TRBJ1-6, with a possible D match to TRBD1 (6 bases). There are 14 residues in the CDR3. Germline V lookup: CDR1 SGHTA, CDR2 FQGNSA. V was cut by 10 bases and J by 1 base, with 11 bases left in between.

The gene calls are TRBV18 and TRBJ1-1; tentatively, D is TRBD1 (5 bases). This CDR3 has 14 residues. The germline CDR1 and CDR2 sequences are KGHSH and LQKENI. Trimming stripped 4 bases from V and 3 bases from J, with 12 bases between. The CDR3 DNA is TGTGCCAGCTCACTAGGTAGGGGTGACACTGAAGCTTTCTTT. Translating gives CASSLGRGDTEAFF.

This clone was seen a handful of times. This rearrangement joins TRBV2 to TRBJ1-2; 10 bases line up with TRBD1. Unmatched junction bases numbered 5, after V lost 4 bases and J lost 6 bases. CDR3 length: 14 amino acids. Germline CDR1 and CDR2: SNHLY and FYNNEI. CDR3 coding DNA: TGTGCCAGCAGTGCCCGACAGGGGGCGCATGGCTACACCTTC. Encoded protein: CASSARQGAHGYTF.

V and J are TRBV7-8 and TRBJ1-5; a weak D match, TRBD1 (5 bases). CDR1 and CDR2 from the germline V gene are SGHVS and FQNEAQ. The CDR3 contains 13 residues. The ends were cut back, 3 bases at V and 3 bases at J, with 6 bases in the middle. The CDR3 sequence is CASSLGPNQPQHF. As DNA, the CDR3 is TGTGCCAGCAGCTTGGGGCCCAATCAGCCCCAGCATTTT.

The chain joins TRBV19 to TRBJ2-5; 7 bases fit TRBD2. Germline trimming cut 3 bases from V and 4 bases from J; bases unmatched to any gene: 5. CDR1 is LNHDA, CDR2 SQIVND, per germline (reference sequence). The CDR3 contains 14 residues. The CDR3 region is CASSMAGERETQYF. DNA of the CDR3: TGTGCCAGTAGTATGGCGGGGGAAAGAGAGACCCAGTACTTC.

J is TRBJ1-2 and V is TRBV6-5; TRBD1 matches at 8 bases. CDR3 size: 13 residues. Germline CDR1 reads MNHEY; CDR2 reads SVGAGI. Trimming removed 5 bases from V and 7 bases from J; junction bases left unmatched: 6. As DNA, the CDR3 is TGTGCCAGCAGTAGGCAGGGGGCGAGTGGCTACACCTTC. Protein: CASSRQGASGYTF.

The rearrangement joins TRBV18 to TRBJ2-3; D is unclear. Germline values: CDR1 KGHSH, CDR2 LQKENI. The CDR3 consists of 15 residues. The V end was cut by 3 bases, the J end by 0 bases, with 10 bases between. The CDR3 reads CASSPFFPSTDTQYF. The CDR3 nucleotides read TGTGCCAGCTCACCCTTCTTTCCTAGCACAGATACGCAGTATTTT.

This clone was detected once. Other DNA sequences in the sample encode the same CDR3. The rearrangement uses TRBV19 and TRBJ1-2; no clear D gene. Germline CDR1 LNHDA, CDR2 SQIVND (reference sequence). V dropped 6 bases and J dropped 6 bases, with 14 bases sitting between them. The CDR3 has 13 amino acids. Here the CDR3 reads CASRRSGTDGYTF. CDR3 DNA: TGTGCCAGTAGACGCAGCGGAACAGATGGCTACACCTTC.